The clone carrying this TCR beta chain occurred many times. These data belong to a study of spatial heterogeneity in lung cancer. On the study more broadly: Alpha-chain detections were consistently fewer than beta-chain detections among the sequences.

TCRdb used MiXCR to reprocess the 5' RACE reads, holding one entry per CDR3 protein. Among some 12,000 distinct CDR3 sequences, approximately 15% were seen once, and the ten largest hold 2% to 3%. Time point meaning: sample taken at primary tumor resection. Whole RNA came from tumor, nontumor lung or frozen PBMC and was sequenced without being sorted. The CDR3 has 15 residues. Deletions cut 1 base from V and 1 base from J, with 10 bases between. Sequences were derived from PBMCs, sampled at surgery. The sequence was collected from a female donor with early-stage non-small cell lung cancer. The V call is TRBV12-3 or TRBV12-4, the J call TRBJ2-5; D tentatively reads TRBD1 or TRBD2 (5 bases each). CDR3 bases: TGTGCCAGCAGTTTAGATGCAGGGACCCAAGAGACCCAGTACTTC. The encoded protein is CASSLDAGTQETQYF.